The sequence of this T cell receptor (beta chain) was determined in a study of blood T cell repertoires in COVID-19. The wider study: PBMCs, B-cell-depleted T cells, or T cells were the source of the cDNA or gDNA that made up the material.

Methods used by the authors: Estimated nucleated cell counts came from reference gene primer amplification. Clones were read by immunoSEQ multiplex PCR, and TCRdb kept only the in-frame ones, dropping some. For V, J and clone size, that table is used; D and trimming come from the DNA. Among around 250,000 clones listed, approximately 82% were seen once. Germline assignment: CDR1 LNHDA and CDR2 SQIVND (reference sequence). CDR3 size: 15 residues. The V end was cut by 4 bases, the J end by 5 bases, with 14 bases between. This clonotype originated in a man older than 75 with acute or convalescent COVID-19. This chain joins TRBV19 and TRBJ2-2; tentative D call: TRBD2 (6 bases). Sequencing was done on a sample of peripheral blood. The CDR3: CASSRGVADTGELFF. The CDR3 coding sequence is TGTGCCAGTAGTAGGGGGGTAGCGGATACCGGGGAGCTGTTTTTT.